This T cell receptor (beta chain) comes out of a study of blood T cell repertoires in COVID-19. Study as a whole: PBMCs, B-cell-depleted T cells, or T cells provided the cDNA or gDNA that made up the material.

Clones were read by immunoSEQ multiplex PCR, and TCRdb kept only the in-frame ones, dropping some. Here the sample spans some 450,000 clones, 88% being singletons. Sequenced sample: peripheral blood. The sequence came from a woman in her fifties or sixties with COVID-19, enrolled during active disease.

CDR3 region: CASSLTSGGAGGELFF. The CDR3 region has the DNA TGTGCCAGCAGCCTAACTAGCGGGGGGGCCGGCGGGGAGCTGTTTTTT. V is TRBV6-2 or TRBV6-3 and J is TRBJ2-2; 13 nucleotides agree with TRBD2. V lost 6 bases to trimming and J lost 7 bases; unmatched junction nucleotides: 8. CDR3 length: 16 amino acids. Germline CDR1 is MNHEY and CDR2 is SVGEGT.